Presented here are 4 T cell receptor beta chains from one specimen sequenced in a study of blood T cell repertoires in COVID-19. Data came from immunoSEQ multiplex PCR; TCRdb stores just in-frame clones and leaves some out. This sample has 200,000 or so clones; 65% to 90% occur once, and the top ten carry about 5%. Material: peripheral blood. The source is a human donor in a cohort sampled during active COVID-19.

The rearrangement uses TRBV6-6 and TRBJ2-7, with 10 positions matching TRBD1. Per the germline V gene, CDR1 is MNHNY and CDR2 is SVGAGI (reference sequence). The CDR3 consists of 16 residues. V shed 0 bases, J shed 4 bases, and the junction held 6 bases outside the gene matches. As DNA, the CDR3 is TGTGCCAGCAGTTACTCGGGACAGGGGCCTTTATACGAGCAGTACTTC. Amino acids: CASSYSGQGPLYEQYF.

This clone was seen once. The J gene is TRBJ2-7, the V gene TRBV28; tentative D call: TRBD2 (6 bases). The length of the CDR3 is 13 residues. V lost 10 bases and J 1 base, leaving 14 bases between the germline ends. Germline assignment: CDR1 MDHEN and CDR2 SYDVKM. The CDR3 DNA sequence: TGTGCCACTTCCCGGGGGTTTTCCTACGAGCAGTACTTC. Translating gives CATSRGFSYEQYF.

The genes are TRBV18 and TRBJ2-7; D might be TRBD1 (5 bases). Germline loops: CDR1 KGHSH, CDR2 LQKENI. V was shortened by 0 bases and J by 5 bases, with 14 bases between the two germline ends. CDR3 size: 15 residues. DNA for the CDR3: TGTGCCAGCTCACCACCCGACAGAAACTGGGACGAGCAGTACTTC. Its translation: CASSPPDRNWDEQYF.

The genes are TRBV16 and TRBJ2-7; TRBD2 agrees at 7 bases. The ends lost 1 base at V and 1 base at J; junction bases unmatched: 1. Germline V gives CDR1 KGHSY, CDR2 FQNENV. The CDR3 loop spans 14 amino acids. The chain's CDR3 is CASSQWGGSYEQYF. CDR3 DNA sequence: TGTGCCAGCAGCCAATGGGGAGGGTCCTACGAGCAGTACTTC.